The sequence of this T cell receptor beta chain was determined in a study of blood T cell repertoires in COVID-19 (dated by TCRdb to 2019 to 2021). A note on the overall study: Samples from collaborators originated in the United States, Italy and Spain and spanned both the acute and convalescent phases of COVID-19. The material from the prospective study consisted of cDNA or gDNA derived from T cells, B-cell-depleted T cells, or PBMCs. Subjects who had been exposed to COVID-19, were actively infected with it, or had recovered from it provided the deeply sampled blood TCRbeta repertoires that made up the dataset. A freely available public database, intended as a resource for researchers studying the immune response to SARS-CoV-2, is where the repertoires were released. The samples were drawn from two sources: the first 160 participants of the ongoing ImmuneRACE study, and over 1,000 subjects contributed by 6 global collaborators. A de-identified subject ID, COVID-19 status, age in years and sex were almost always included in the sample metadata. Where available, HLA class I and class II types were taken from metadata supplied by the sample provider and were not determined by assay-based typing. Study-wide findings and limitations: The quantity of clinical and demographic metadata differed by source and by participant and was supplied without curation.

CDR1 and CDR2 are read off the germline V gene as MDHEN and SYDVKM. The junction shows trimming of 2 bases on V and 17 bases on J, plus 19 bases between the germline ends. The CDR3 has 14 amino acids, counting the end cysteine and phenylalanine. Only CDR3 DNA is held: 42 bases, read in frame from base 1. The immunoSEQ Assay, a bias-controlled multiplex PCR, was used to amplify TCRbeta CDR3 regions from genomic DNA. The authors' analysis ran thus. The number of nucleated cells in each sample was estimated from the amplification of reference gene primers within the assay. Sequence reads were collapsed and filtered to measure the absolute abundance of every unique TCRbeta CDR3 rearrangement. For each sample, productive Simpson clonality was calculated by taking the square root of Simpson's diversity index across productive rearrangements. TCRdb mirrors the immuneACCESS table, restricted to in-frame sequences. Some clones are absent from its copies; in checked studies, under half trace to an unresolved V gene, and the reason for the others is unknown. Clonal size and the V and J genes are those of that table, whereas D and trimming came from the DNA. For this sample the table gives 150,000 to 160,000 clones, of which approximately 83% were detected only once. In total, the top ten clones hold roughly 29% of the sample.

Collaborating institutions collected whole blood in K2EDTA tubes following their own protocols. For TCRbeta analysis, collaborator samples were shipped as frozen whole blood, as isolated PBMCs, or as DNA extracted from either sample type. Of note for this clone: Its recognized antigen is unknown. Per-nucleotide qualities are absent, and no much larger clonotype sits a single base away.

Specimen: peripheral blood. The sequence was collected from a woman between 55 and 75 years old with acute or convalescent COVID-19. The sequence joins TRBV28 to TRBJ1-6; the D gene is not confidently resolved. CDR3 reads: CASSLSPLRAVFHF. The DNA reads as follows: TGTGCCAGCAGTTTAAGCCCTTTAAGAGCCGTATTCCACTTT.